This TCR beta chain was captured in a study of T cell changes during pregnancy in multiple sclerosis. With 1 base removed from V and 4 bases from J, the gap between germline ends came to 11 bases. The CDR3 length is 14 residues. In germline, CDR1 is SGHVS, CDR2 FQNEAQ. Clones were sequenced by immunoSEQ multiplex PCR, and TCRdb holds only the in-frame ones, with some missing. Of tens of thousands of clones detected, 85% to 95% appear once; the ten largest clones hold roughly 0.81%. The V and J genes are TRBV7-8 and TRBJ2-7; possible D gene TRBD1, 6 bases. This material consisted of peripheral blood, taken in the third trimester of pregnancy. The sequence was obtained from a female donor with multiple sclerosis, enrolled in a pregnancy study. This chain's CDR3 is CASSLERGIYEQYF. CDR3 sequence (DNA): TGTGCCAGCAGCTTAGAAAGGGGGATTTACGAGCAGTACTTC.